The 31 T cell receptor beta chains presented below share a single source sample, sequenced in a study of blood T cell repertoires in COVID-19. Clones were sequenced by immunoSEQ multiplex PCR, and TCRdb holds only the in-frame ones, with some missing. Of roughly 180,000 clones in the sample, roughly nine tenths were seen once. The sequencing sample was made of peripheral blood. The origin of the receptors is a man aged 65-85 years with active or convalescent COVID-19.

The gene calls are TRBV27 and TRBJ1-5, with D tentatively TRBD1 (5 bases). Germline lookup yields CDR1 MNHEY and CDR2 SMNVEV (reference sequence). V was cut by 8 bases and J by 1 base, with 15 bases left in between. The CDR3 runs to 15 residues. The CDR3 spells CASLKRWGSNQPQHF. The CDR3 DNA sequence: TGTGCCAGCCTCAAACGGTGGGGCAGCAATCAGCCCCAGCATTTT.

This chain links TRBV5-1 with TRBJ2-1; 7 nucleotides line up with TRBD2. The CDR3 contains 17 residues. Germline V lookup: CDR1 SGHRS, CDR2 YFSETQ. V lost 2 bases and J lost 10; bases outside the gene matches: 18. CDR3 DNA sequence: TGCGCCAGCAGCTTCTATAGCGGGCGCTTGGCTAGGGGAGAGCAGTTCTTC. Translation: CASSFYSGRLARGEQFF.

This chain links TRBV7-9 with TRBJ2-7, with TRBD1 identical over 9 bases. This CDR3 is built from 16 residues. CDR1 SEHNR and CDR2 FQNEAQ come from the germline V gene (reference sequence). V shed 4 bases, J shed 2 bases, and the junction held 9 bases outside the gene matches. CDR3 bases: TGTGCCAGCAGCTCCTCCGGGACAGGGATTCCCTACGAGCAGTACTTC. This codes for CASSSSGTGIPYEQYF.

The count of this clone is one. The V call is TRBV3-1 (or the pseudogene TRBV3-2), the J call TRBJ2-3, with TRBD2 identical over 8 bases. The V gene's germline CDR1 is LGHDT and CDR2 YNNKEL (reference sequence). J lost 4 bases, V lost 4 bases, and 4 bases had no gene match. This CDR3 has 14 residues. Written as DNA, the CDR3 is TGTGCCAGCAGCCCCGGGGGGGCGGCAGATACGCAGTATTTT. This translates into CASSPGGAADTQYF.

The chain links TRBV5-1 to TRBJ1-4; D ambiguous. Trimming pared 4 bases from V and 6 bases from J, leaving 16 bases between. The CDR3 is 15 amino acids. Looked up from germline, CDR1 is SGHRS and CDR2 is YFSETQ. CDR3 coding DNA: TGCGCCAGCAGCGTATACGGGATAGAAGATGAAAAACTGTTTTTT. Its translation: CASSVYGIEDEKLFF. Based on the CDR3 plus reference TRBV5-1 and TRBJ1-4, the full variable domain is KAGVTQTPRYLIKTRGQQVTLSCSPISGHRSVSWYQQTPGQGLQFLFEYFSETQRNKGNFPGRFSGRQFSNSRSEMNVSTLELGDSALYLCASSVYGIEDEKLFFGSGTQLSVL.

J is TRBJ2-1 and V is TRBV18, with D perhaps matching TRBD1 (6 bases). From germline, CDR1 is KGHSH and CDR2 LQKENI. Trimming pared 2 bases from V and 3 bases from J, leaving 11 bases between. The CDR3 consists of 15 residues. The CDR3 loop reads CASSPSGVDYNEQFF. As DNA, the CDR3 is TGTGCCAGCTCACCATCAGGGGTAGACTACAATGAGCAGTTCTTC.

The CDR3 region has the DNA TGTGCCAGCAGCTTGGCTCCCACCGGGGAGCTGTTTTTT. It is translated as CASSLAPTGELFF. V usage is TRBV5-5 and J usage is TRBJ2-2; no clear D. Trimming took 0 bases from V and 4 from J, leaving 4 bases between them. CDR3 length equals 13 residues. CDR1 and CDR2 from the germline V gene are SGHKS and YYEKEE (reference sequence).

The chain recombines TRBV18 with TRBJ1-4, with 9 bases aligning to TRBD1. This CDR3 region has 16 residues. The V and J ends lost 1 base and 8 bases, in that order; junction bases with no gene match: 8. The V gene's germline CDR1 is KGHSH and CDR2 LQKENI. For the CDR3, the DNA is TGTGCCAGCTCACCACTCCGGACAGGGGTTGTGGAAAAACTGTTTTTT. It specifies CASSPLRTGVVEKLFF.

The rearrangement links TRBV14 to TRBJ1-2; no firm D call. The CDR3 consists of 14 residues. Germline-derived CDR1 and CDR2 are SGHDN and FVKESK. Trimming shortened V by 4 bases and J by 2 bases, and 11 bases separated the two germline ends. In nucleotides, the CDR3 is TGTGCCAGCAGCCCGGGAGGGTCGAACTATGGCTACACCTTC. Protein sequence: CASSPGGSNYGYTF.

The chain links TRBV20-1 to TRBJ1-1; 8 bases match TRBD1. With 6 bases clipped from V and 12 bases from J, the junction kept 9 bases outside the gene matches. The CDR3 length is 11 residues. Germline-derived CDR1 and CDR2 are DFQATT and SNEGSKA (reference sequence). The CDR3 sequence is CSARTGPATFF. DNA of the CDR3: TGCAGTGCGAGGACAGGGCCGGCAACTTTCTTT.

This chain uses TRBV6-2 or TRBV6-3 with TRBJ2-2; D gene unclear. Germline V CDR1 and CDR2: MNHEY, SVGEGT. The CDR3 extends over 15 amino acids. Trimming cost V 2 bases and J 1 base, with 8 bases left between them. In nucleotides, the CDR3 is TGTGCCAGCAGTTACGGGCAGGTGAACACCGGGGAGCTGTTTTTT. This translates into CASSYGQVNTGELFF.

The chain uses TRBV6-5 and TRBJ1-2; 9 nucleotides line up with TRBD1. This CDR3 has 12 amino acids. The germline V gene has CDR1 MNHEY and CDR2 SVGAGI. The V segment lost 6 bases and the J segment 8 bases; nucleotides outside the gene matches: 4. The CDR3 DNA reads TGTGCCAGCAGACAGGGGGCGGAAGGCTACACCTTC. Its translation is CASRQGAEGYTF.

The rearrangement uses TRBV15 and TRBJ2-1, with unresolved D. Per the germline V gene, CDR1 is LNHNV and CDR2 is YYDKDF (reference sequence). CDR3 length: 13 amino acids. V dropped 0 bases and J dropped 8 bases, with 8 bases sitting between them. In nucleotides, the CDR3 is TGTGCCACCAGCAGAGATTTTGACTATGAGCAGTTCTTC. Translating gives CATSRDFDYEQFF.

The CDR3 loop is CARSLGTESLHF. The CDR3 DNA sequence: TGTGCCAGAAGCTTAGGGACAGAAAGCCTCCACTTT. The chain combines TRBV7-5 with TRBJ1-6; the DNA was not compared with TRBD1, the D call given in the table. TRBV7-5 is termed a pseudogene. This CDR3 contains 12 residues.

This rearrangement joins TRBV6-5 to TRBJ1-2; TRBD1 agrees at 11 bases. Trimming cost V 8 bases and J 4 bases; bases outside gene matches: 3. The CDR3 totals 13 residues. Germline assignment: CDR1 MNHEY and CDR2 SVGAGI. CDR3 in DNA: TGTGCCAGCCGAGGACAGGGGGCCTATGGCTACACCTTC. Translating it yields CASRGQGAYGYTF.

CDR3 coding DNA: TGCGCCAGCAGCCGCCAGGGGCCCGATACGCAGTATTTT. It translates to CASSRQGPDTQYF. The chain combines TRBV5-1 with TRBJ2-3, with D perhaps matching TRBD1 (6 bases). The germline CDR1 and CDR2 sequences are SGHRS and YFSETQ. The CDR3 spans 13 residues. With 4 bases removed from V and 6 bases from J, the gap between germline ends came to 12 bases.

This chain connects TRBV14 to TRBJ2-7; D may be TRBD1 (5 bases). CDR1 and CDR2 from the germline V gene are SGHDN and FVKESK. There are 16 residues in the CDR3. With 4 bases removed from V and 4 bases from J, the gap between germline ends came to 20 bases. The CDR3 here is CASSPPPIQGVYEQYF. In nucleotides, the CDR3 is TGTGCCAGCAGCCCACCCCCTATCCAGGGCGTATACGAGCAGTACTTC.

This clone was detected a few times. This rearrangement joins TRBV18 to TRBJ1-4, with D hard to call. Trimming cost V 6 bases and J 2 bases, with 10 bases left between them. The CDR3 length is 14 residues. In germline, CDR1 is KGHSH, CDR2 LQKENI. This CDR3 is CASSTRATNEKLFF. DNA of the CDR3: TGTGCCAGCTCCACCCGCGCCACTAATGAAAAACTGTTTTTT. Full variable domain (rest looked up from reference TRBV18 and TRBJ1-4): NAGVMQNPRHLVRRRGQEARLRCSPMKGHSHVYWYRQLPEEGLKFMVYLQKENIIDESGMPKERFSAEFPKEGPSILRIQQVVRGDSAAYFCASSTRATNEKLFFGSGTQLSVL.

The chain combines TRBV4-1 with TRBJ2-1; 8 nucleotides align to TRBD1. Trimming removed 2 bases from V and 4 bases from J; junction bases left unmatched: 7. This CDR3 is built from 16 residues. Looked up from germline, CDR1 is MGHRA and CDR2 is YSYEKL. The DNA of the CDR3 is TGCGCCAGCAGCCAAAACAGGGGGACGCTATACAATGAGCAGTTCTTC. It yields the protein CASSQNRGTLYNEQFF.

The rearrangement links TRBV3-1 (or the pseudogene TRBV3-2) to TRBJ2-1, with 12 bases aligning to TRBD2. Germline V gene lookup returns CDR1 LGHDT and CDR2 YNNKEL (reference sequence). Germline trimming cut 1 base from V and 9 bases from J; bases unmatched to any gene: 7. This CDR3 contains 16 residues. CDR3 in DNA: TGTGCCAGCAGCCAAGGGGTAGTGACTAGCGGGGGTGAGCAGTTCTTC. It specifies CASSQGVVTSGGEQFF.

This chain joins TRBV25-1 and TRBJ1-6, with D possibly TRBD1 on 5 matching bases. This CDR3 has 14 residues. The germline CDR1 and CDR2 sequences are MGHDK and SYGVNS. V lost 4 bases, J lost 8 bases, and 12 bases lay in between. CDR3 DNA sequence: TGTGCCAGCAGTGTGGCAGGGCGAGATTCACCCCTCCACTTT. Translated, it gives CASSVAGRDSPLHF.

V is TRBV5-1 and J is TRBJ1-2, with 8 nucleotides matching TRBD1. The CDR3 has 15 residues. Germline values: CDR1 SGHRS, CDR2 YFSETQ. The trim removed 4 bases at V and 6 bases at J, leaving 11 bases unmatched. The CDR3 nucleotides read TGCGCCAGCAGCCCCCGAATCACAGGGGGAGATGGCTACACCTTC. Protein product: CASSPRITGGDGYTF.

In nucleotides, the CDR3 is TGTGCCAGTAGTATAGGGGCCCCCGGGGGGGTCTGGAATGAGCAGTTCTTC. Its protein product is CASSIGAPGGVWNEQFF. The V and J genes are TRBV19 and TRBJ2-1, with 8 bases matching TRBD2. Trimming cost V 1 base and J 7 bases; bases outside gene matches: 12. This CDR3 is built from 17 residues. The germline V gene encodes CDR1 LNHDA and CDR2 SQIVND (reference sequence).

There are a few counts of this clone. The chain employs TRBV18 and TRBJ2-2; possibly TRBD1 for D (6 bases). CDR1 KGHSH and CDR2 LQKENI come from the germline V gene. The CDR3 runs to 15 residues. Trimming removed 3 bases from V and 7 bases from J, with 15 bases in between. CDR3 DNA sequence: TGTGCCAGCTCACCTGGGACACAGAACGGCGGGGAGCTGTTTTTT. The encoded protein is CASSPGTQNGGELFF.

The chain employs TRBV6-2 or TRBV6-3 and TRBJ2-2; tentatively, D is TRBD2 (5 bases). The V end was cut by 5 bases, the J end by 2 bases, with 9 bases between. The germline CDR1 and CDR2 sequences are MNHEY and SVGEGT. CDR3 length: 14 amino acids. The CDR3 DNA reads as TGTGCCAGCAGTACGGGGAGAAACACCGGGGAGCTGTTTTTT. This translates into CASSTGRNTGELFF.

V and J are TRBV12-3 or TRBV12-4 and TRBJ1-2; no clear D. CDR3 length equals 11 residues. Trimming left V 5 bases short and J 8 bases short, with 9 bases between. CDR3 sequence reads: CASSHRRGYTF. CDR3 bases: TGTGCCAGCAGTCACAGACGGGGCTACACCTTC.

The genes are TRBV6-2 or TRBV6-3 and TRBJ2-3; weak D call: TRBD2 (7 bases). Trimming pared 6 bases from V and 9 bases from J, leaving 16 bases between. CDR3 length equals 13 residues. The germline V gene has CDR1 MNHEY and CDR2 SVGEGT. The DNA for the CDR3 is TGTGCCAGCAGCCGATCGGCGGGGGCGACGCAGTATTTT. This codes for CASSRSAGATQYF.

The chain's CDR3 is CASSEGRGEKLFF. DNA of the CDR3: TGTGCCAGCAGCGAAGGGCGGGGCGAAAAACTGTTTTTT. This rearrangement joins TRBV7-2 to TRBJ1-4; tentatively, D is TRBD1 (5 bases). V was trimmed by 5 bases and J by 8 bases, leaving 12 bases between them. There are 13 residues in the CDR3. The germline V gene has CDR1 SGHTA and CDR2 FQGNSA.

The chain has TRBV9 and TRBJ1-4, with 9 nucleotides matching TRBD1. The V segment lost 3 bases and the J segment 0 bases; nucleotides outside the gene matches: 3. The CDR3 has 16 amino acids. Germline V gene lookup returns CDR1 SGDLS and CDR2 YYNGEE. The CDR3 is CASSEQGATTNEKLFF. The CDR3 DNA reads as TGTGCCAGCAGCGAACAGGGGGCTACAACTAATGAAAAACTGTTTTTT.

This clone was counted at least ten times. This sequence joins TRBV7-2 and TRBJ1-5, with D unclear. V was pared by 6 bases and J by 5 bases, with 14 bases between. The CDR3 is 14 amino acids. Germline CDR1 reads SGHTA; CDR2 reads FQGNSA. The CDR3 nucleotides are TGTGCCAGCAGTCGGGTCGGTACCTATCAGCCCCAGCATTTT. It codes for CASSRVGTYQPQHF. Together with reference TRBV7-2 and TRBJ1-5, the CDR3 gives the full variable domain: GAGVSQSPSNKVTEKGKDVELRCDPISGHTALYWYRQSLGQGLEFLIYFQGNSAPDKSGLPSDRFSAERTGGSVSTLTIQRTQQEDSAVYLCASSRVGTYQPQHFGDGTRLSIL.

The CDR3 is CASSLELAGYSHEQYF. The CDR3 nucleotides read TGTGCCAGCAGCTTAGAACTAGCGGGATATTCCCACGAGCAGTACTTC. The rearrangement links TRBV11-1 to TRBJ2-7, with TRBD2 matching 10 bases. V shed 1 base, J shed 5 bases, and the junction held 8 bases outside the gene matches. In germline, CDR1 is SGHAT, CDR2 FQDESV (reference sequence). This CDR3 comprises 16 residues.